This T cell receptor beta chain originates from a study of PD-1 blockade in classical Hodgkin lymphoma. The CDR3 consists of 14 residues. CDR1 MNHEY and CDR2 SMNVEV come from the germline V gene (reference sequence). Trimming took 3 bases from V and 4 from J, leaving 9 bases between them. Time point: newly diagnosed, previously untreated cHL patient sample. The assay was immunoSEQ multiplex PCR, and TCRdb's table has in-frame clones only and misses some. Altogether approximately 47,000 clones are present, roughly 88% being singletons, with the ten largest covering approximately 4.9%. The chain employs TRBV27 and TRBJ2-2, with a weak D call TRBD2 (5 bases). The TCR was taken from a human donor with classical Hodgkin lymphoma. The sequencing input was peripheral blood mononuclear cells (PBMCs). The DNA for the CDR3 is TGTGCCAGCAGTTTCGGACTGCGCACCGGGGAGCTGTTTTTT. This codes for CASSFGLRTGELFF.